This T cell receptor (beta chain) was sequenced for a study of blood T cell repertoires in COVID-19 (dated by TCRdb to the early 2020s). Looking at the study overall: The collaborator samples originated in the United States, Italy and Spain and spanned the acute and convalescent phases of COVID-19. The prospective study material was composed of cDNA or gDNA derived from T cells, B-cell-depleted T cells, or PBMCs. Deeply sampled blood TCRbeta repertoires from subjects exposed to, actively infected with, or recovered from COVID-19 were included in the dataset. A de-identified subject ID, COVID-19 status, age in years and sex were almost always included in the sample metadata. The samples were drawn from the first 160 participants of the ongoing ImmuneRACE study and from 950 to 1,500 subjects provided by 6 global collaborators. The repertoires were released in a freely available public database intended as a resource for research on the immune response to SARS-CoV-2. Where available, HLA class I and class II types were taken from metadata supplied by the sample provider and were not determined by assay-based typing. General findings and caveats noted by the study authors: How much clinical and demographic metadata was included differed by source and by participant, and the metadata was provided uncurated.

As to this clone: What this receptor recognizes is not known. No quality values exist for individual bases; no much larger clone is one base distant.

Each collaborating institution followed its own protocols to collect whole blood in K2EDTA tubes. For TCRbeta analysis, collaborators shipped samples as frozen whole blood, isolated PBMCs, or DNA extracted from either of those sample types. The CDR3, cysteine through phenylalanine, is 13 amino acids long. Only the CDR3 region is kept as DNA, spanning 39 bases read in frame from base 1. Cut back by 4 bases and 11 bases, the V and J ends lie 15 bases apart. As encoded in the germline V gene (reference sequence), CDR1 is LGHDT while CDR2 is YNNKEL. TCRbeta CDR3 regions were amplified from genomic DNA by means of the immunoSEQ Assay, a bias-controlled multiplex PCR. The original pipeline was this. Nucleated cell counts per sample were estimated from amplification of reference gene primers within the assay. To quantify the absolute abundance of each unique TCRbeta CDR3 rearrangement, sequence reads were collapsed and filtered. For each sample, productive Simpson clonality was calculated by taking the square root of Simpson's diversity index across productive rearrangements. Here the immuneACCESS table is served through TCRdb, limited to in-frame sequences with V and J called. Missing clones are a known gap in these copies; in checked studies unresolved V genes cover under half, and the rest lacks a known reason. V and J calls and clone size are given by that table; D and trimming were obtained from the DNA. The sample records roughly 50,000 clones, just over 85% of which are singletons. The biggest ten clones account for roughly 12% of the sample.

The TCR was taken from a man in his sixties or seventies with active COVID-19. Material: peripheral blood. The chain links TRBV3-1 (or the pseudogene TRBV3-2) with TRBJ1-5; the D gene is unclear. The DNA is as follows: TGTGCCAGCAGCCTCAGGCGGGGTCGGGCCCAGCATTTT. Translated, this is CASSLRRGRAQHF.